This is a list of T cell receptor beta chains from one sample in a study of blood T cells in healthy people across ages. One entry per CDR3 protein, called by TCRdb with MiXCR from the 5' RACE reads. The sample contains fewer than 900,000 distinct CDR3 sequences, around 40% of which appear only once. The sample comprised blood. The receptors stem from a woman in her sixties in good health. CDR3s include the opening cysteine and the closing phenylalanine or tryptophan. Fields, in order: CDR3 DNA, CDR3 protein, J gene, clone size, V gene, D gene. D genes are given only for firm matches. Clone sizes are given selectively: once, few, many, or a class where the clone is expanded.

CDR3 DNA: TGCAGTGCTAGACCCCCAGGAACGGCCAACGAGCAGTACTTC
CDR3 protein: CSARPPGTANEQYF
J gene: TRBJ2-7
clone size: few
V gene: TRBV20-1
D gene: -

CDR3 DNA: TGTGCCAGCAAACCGGCCGGGGGTACTGAAGCTTTCTTT
CDR3 protein: CASKPAGGTEAFF
J gene: TRBJ1-1
clone size: -
V gene: TRBV6-6
D gene: -

CDR3 DNA: TGCAATGCTCCCCGGGACTTCACAGATACGCGGTATTTT
CDR3 protein: CNAPRDFTDTRYF
J gene: TRBJ2-3
clone size: -
V gene: TRBV20-1
D gene: -

CDR3 DNA: TGTGCCAGCAGCCCCCACACTTTCCCCTACGAGCAGTACTTC
CDR3 protein: CASSPHTFPYEQYF
J gene: TRBJ2-7
clone size: -
V gene: TRBV28
D gene: -

CDR3 DNA: TGCAGTGCTAGAGATTTTGTTGGGGGTAGCGCGGTCTCCTACAATGAGCAGTTCTTC
CDR3 protein: CSARDFVGGSAVSYNEQFF
J gene: TRBJ2-1
clone size: -
V gene: TRBV20-1
D gene: -

CDR3 DNA: TGTGCCAGCAGTTTCTCTACCGGGACAACGAAATTCTCCTACGAGCAGTACTTC
CDR3 protein: CASSFSTGTTKFSYEQYF
J gene: TRBJ2-7
clone size: -
V gene: TRBV12-3/TRBV12-4
D gene: -

CDR3 DNA: TGTGCCAGCGTGGGGACTACAGGGGGGCATGACTATGGCTACACCTTC
CDR3 protein: CASVGTTGGHDYGYTF
J gene: TRBJ1-2
clone size: -
V gene: TRBV25-1
D gene: TRBD1

CDR3 DNA: TGTGCCAGCAGCCAAGCGGTTAGCGGGAGTACCAACGAGCAGTTCTTC
CDR3 protein: CASSQAVSGSTNEQFF
J gene: TRBJ2-1
clone size: -
V gene: TRBV4-2
D gene: TRBD2

CDR3 DNA: TGTGCCAGCAGCCAGGCATATATCGAGCGGGGCTACTACGAGCAGTACTTC
CDR3 protein: CASSQAYIERGYYEQYF
J gene: TRBJ2-7
clone size: -
V gene: TRBV14
D gene: TRBD2

CDR3 DNA: TGTGCCAGCAGCCAGGGACAGGGCCCCAGGGAAGCTTTCTTT
CDR3 protein: CASSQGQGPREAFF
J gene: TRBJ1-1
clone size: -
V gene: TRBV12-3/TRBV12-4
D gene: TRBD1

CDR3 DNA: TGCAGTGCTAGAGACAGGAGCGAGCAGTACTTC
CDR3 protein: CSARDRSEQYF
J gene: TRBJ2-7
clone size: -
V gene: TRBV20-1
D gene: -

CDR3 DNA: TGTGCCAGCATCTTCGGGGGATGGGAGCAGTATTTT
CDR3 protein: CASIFGGWEQYF
J gene: TRBJ2-3
clone size: few
V gene: TRBV2
D gene: -

CDR3 DNA: TGTGCCAGCACCCCGGCTCCCGGACAGATTGGGGCCAACGTCCTGACTTTC
CDR3 protein: CASTPAPGQIGANVLTF
J gene: TRBJ2-6
clone size: few
V gene: TRBV6-2/TRBV6-3
D gene: -

CDR3 DNA: TGTGCCTGGAAGGCCCCAGACCGAATGTATGGCTACACCTTC
CDR3 protein: CAWKAPDRMYGYTF
J gene: TRBJ1-2
clone size: few
V gene: TRBV30
D gene: -

CDR3 DNA: TGTGCCAGCAGCGGCCAGGGCAGTTTTGGAAACACCATATATTTT
CDR3 protein: CASSGQGSFGNTIYF
J gene: TRBJ1-3
clone size: -
V gene: TRBV7-9
D gene: -

CDR3 DNA: TGTGCCAGCAACTGGGACAGGGAAGGGACCCAGTACTTC
CDR3 protein: CASNWDREGTQYF
J gene: TRBJ2-5
clone size: -
V gene: TRBV6-2/TRBV6-3
D gene: TRBD1

CDR3 DNA: TGCGCCAGCAGTCAAAGGGGACTATCTCTTAGTGAGCAGTTCTTC
CDR3 protein: CASSQRGLSLSEQFF
J gene: TRBJ2-1
clone size: -
V gene: TRBV23-1
D gene: TRBD2

CDR3 DNA: TGTGCCAGCAGTTTAGGTCAGGAGAGGGGTACGCAGTATTTT
CDR3 protein: CASSLGQERGTQYF
J gene: TRBJ2-3
clone size: -
V gene: TRBV12-3/TRBV12-4
D gene: -

CDR3 DNA: TGTGCCAGCAGCTCGAGGCGGGACTACCTGCATACGCAGTATTTT
CDR3 protein: CASSSRRDYLHTQYF
J gene: TRBJ2-3
clone size: few
V gene: TRBV7-2
D gene: TRBD2

CDR3 DNA: TGTGCCAGCAGTCAGGATTCGGGGTACGACCACTATGGCTACACCTTC
CDR3 protein: CASSQDSGYDHYGYTF
J gene: TRBJ1-2
clone size: -
V gene: TRBV6-6
D gene: -

CDR3 DNA: TGTGCCAGCAGTGACCAACAAACGGGAGAGGAGACCCAGTACTTC
CDR3 protein: CASSDQQTGEETQYF
J gene: TRBJ2-5
clone size: -
V gene: TRBV25-1
D gene: -

CDR3 DNA: TGCGCCAGCAGTGAGAAGTTTACAGATACGCAGTATTTT
CDR3 protein: CASSEKFTDTQYF
J gene: TRBJ2-3
clone size: many
V gene: TRBV10-1
D gene: -

CDR3 DNA: TGTGCCAGCAGCTTATGGGGGACTGCTACTAACTATGGCTACACCTTC
CDR3 protein: CASSLWGTATNYGYTF
J gene: TRBJ1-2
clone size: many
V gene: TRBV7-9
D gene: -

CDR3 DNA: TGTGCCAGCAGTGATGGGACAAGGAACACTGAAGCTTTCTTT
CDR3 protein: CASSDGTRNTEAFF
J gene: TRBJ1-1
clone size: -
V gene: TRBV2
D gene: -

CDR3 DNA: TGCAGCGTTGGGGGATTCTCCGAGCAGTACTTC
CDR3 protein: CSVGGFSEQYF
J gene: TRBJ2-7
clone size: -
V gene: TRBV29-1
D gene: -

CDR3 DNA: TGTGCCAGCAGTTTTTTTAGCGGGGAGCTGTTTTTT
CDR3 protein: CASSFFSGELFF
J gene: TRBJ2-2
clone size: -
V gene: TRBV28
D gene: -

CDR3 DNA: TGTGCCAGCAGCTTGGAAGCTGGCGGGAGTCAATCGAGTGAGCAGTACTTC
CDR3 protein: CASSLEAGGSQSSEQYF
J gene: TRBJ2-7
clone size: -
V gene: TRBV7-2
D gene: TRBD2

CDR3 DNA: TGTGCCTGCAGTTACGACAGGGGGCGAGGGTCCTATAATTCACCCCTCCACTTT
CDR3 protein: CACSYDRGRGSYNSPLHF
J gene: TRBJ1-6
clone size: -
V gene: TRBV27
D gene: TRBD1

CDR3 DNA: TGTGCCAGCAGCTTAGATTACCGACCGAAAAACACTGAAGCTTTCTTT
CDR3 protein: CASSLDYRPKNTEAFF
J gene: TRBJ1-1
clone size: -
V gene: TRBV11-2
D gene: -

CDR3 DNA: TGTGCCAGCAGTTTAGGAGTCGGCACAGATACGCAGTATTTT
CDR3 protein: CASSLGVGTDTQYF
J gene: TRBJ2-3
clone size: few
V gene: TRBV7-3
D gene: -

CDR3 DNA: TGTGCCAGCAGCCTATCTAGCGGGAGATTTACAGGTACGCAGTATTTT
CDR3 protein: CASSLSSGRFTGTQYF
J gene: TRBJ2-3
clone size: -
V gene: TRBV9
D gene: TRBD2

CDR3 DNA: TGTGCCAGCTCAATCGTCCCGGGATCTCAAGAGACCCAGTACTTC
CDR3 protein: CASSIVPGSQETQYF
J gene: TRBJ2-5
clone size: -
V gene: TRBV18
D gene: -

CDR3 DNA: TGCAGTGCTAGTTCTGCCGGACAGGGCAATGAGCAGTTCTTC
CDR3 protein: CSASSAGQGNEQFF
J gene: TRBJ2-1
clone size: few
V gene: TRBV20-1
D gene: TRBD1

CDR3 DNA: TGTGCCAGCAGCAAGATGGGGACGGGGACCTACGAGCAGTACTTC
CDR3 protein: CASSKMGTGTYEQYF
J gene: TRBJ2-7
clone size: -
V gene: TRBV7-2
D gene: -